Presented here are 29 T cell receptor beta chains from one specimen sequenced in a study of CD8+ T cells in alopecia areata. Reverse transcribed after extraction, RNA yielded cDNA as the sequencing template. Sequencing used immunoSEQ multiplex PCR; TCRdb keeps in-frame clones, though not all of them. This sample has about 69,000 clones; roughly three fifths occur once, and the top ten carry around a sixth. Sequences were derived from CD8+ T cells sorted from blood, sampled at week 0. The receptors here all came from a human donor with alopecia areata.

This clone has only one observation. CDR3 coding DNA: TGTGCCAGCAGCCAACCCAGGGGGCTTGGGACTGAAGCTTTCTTT. Translating it yields CASSQPRGLGTEAFF. The rearrangement links TRBV5-6 to TRBJ1-1; the match to TRBD1 covers 8 bases. From germline, CDR1 is SGHDT and CDR2 YYEEEE. After removal of 4 bases from V and 5 bases from J, the junction contained 10 bases not matched to a gene. The CDR3 runs 15 residues.

This clone was counted only a few times. V and J are TRBV5-1 and TRBJ2-2, with 10 bases aligning to TRBD1. The CDR3 is 16 residues long. The J segment lost 3 bases and the V segment lost 4 bases, leaving 6 bases of the junction unmatched. Germline CDR1 is SGHRS and CDR2 is YFSETQ. CDR3 loop: CASSPGGTGDTGELFF. CDR3 bases: TGCGCCAGCAGCCCCGGAGGGACAGGGGACACCGGGGAGCTGTTTTTT.

V is TRBV30 and J is TRBJ1-2, with TRBD1 identical over 9 bases. Per germline, CDR1 GTSNPN and CDR2 SVGIG (reference sequence). After removal of 7 bases from V and 7 bases from J, the junction contained 13 bases not matched to a gene. The CDR3 is made up of 14 amino acids. The CDR3, as DNA: TGTGCCTCAAGACCGGGACAGGGTATTCCTGGCTACACCTTC. Translation gives CASRPGQGIPGYTF.

This clone was seen more than once but under ten times. This rearrangement joins TRBV4-1 to TRBJ2-4; D is ambiguous. V lost 5 bases, J lost 8 bases, and 16 bases lay in between. The CDR3 has 14 residues. Germline-derived CDR1 and CDR2 are MGHRA and YSYEKL. The CDR3 bases are TGCGCCAGCAGCGTGACAAGCCTGGTGGACATTCAGTACTTC. Translating gives CASSVTSLVDIQYF.

CDR3 bases: TGCGCCAGCAGCTTCTTTACGGGGAACACTGAAGCTTTCTTT. Translated, it gives CASSFFTGNTEAFF. The chain links TRBV4-1 to TRBJ1-1; D not certain. This CDR3 has 14 residues. Germline loops: CDR1 MGHRA, CDR2 YSYEKL. The germline V and J ends were trimmed by 5 bases and 1 base, with 11 bases remaining between them.

This chain uses TRBV5-1 with TRBJ2-1; no reliable D call. The length of the CDR3 is 15 residues. Germline lookup yields CDR1 SGHRS and CDR2 YFSETQ. With 0 bases removed from V and 7 bases from J, the gap between germline ends came to 14 bases. CDR3 protein: CASSLEHPLGNEQFF. CDR3 DNA sequence: TGCGCCAGCAGCTTGGAACATCCTCTCGGAAATGAGCAGTTCTTC.

This clone was picked up a small number of times. The chain carries TRBV30 and TRBJ2-7; 7 bases map to TRBD2. The CDR3 has 13 residues. Looked up from germline, CDR1 is GTSNPN and CDR2 is SVGIG (reference sequence). The V segment lost 6 bases and the J segment 3 bases; nucleotides outside the gene matches: 8. Here the CDR3 DNA reads TGTGCCTGTCGTGAGGGCGGGAGCTACGAGCAGTACTTC. Translation gives CACREGGSYEQYF.

The chain joins TRBV9 to TRBJ2-7, with 7 positions matching TRBD1. This CDR3 contains 15 residues. Per germline, CDR1 SGDLS and CDR2 YYNGEE. Trimming cost V 3 bases and J 2 bases; bases outside gene matches: 8. The CDR3 protein is CASSARQGITYEQYF. CDR3 coding DNA: TGTGCCAGCAGCGCGAGACAGGGTATTACCTACGAGCAGTACTTC.

The chain carries TRBV9 and TRBJ2-2; D gene unclear. Germline loops: CDR1 SGDLS, CDR2 YYNGEE. This CDR3 has 14 residues. Trimming took 0 bases from V and 4 from J, leaving 7 bases between them. Here the CDR3 reads CASSVGWGTGELFF. The CDR3 DNA follows: TGTGCCAGCAGCGTAGGTTGGGGCACCGGGGAGCTGTTTTTT.

The CDR3, as DNA: TGTGCCAGCAGTTTCGGCCAGTCCTACGAGCAGTACTTC. Encoded protein: CASSFGQSYEQYF. The chain carries TRBV27 and TRBJ2-7; the D is unclear. From germline, CDR1 is MNHEY and CDR2 SMNVEV (reference sequence). Trimming removed 3 bases at V and 1 base at J, with 7 bases between. The CDR3 runs to 13 residues.

The V and J genes are TRBV29-1 and TRBJ2-7; TRBD1 matches 11 bases. Germline CDR1 reads SQVTM; CDR2 reads ANQGSEA. The CDR3 spans 12 residues. J gave up 5 bases and V 4 bases, and 1 base lay outside the gene matches. This CDR3 is CSVGTGGDEQYF. The CDR3 nucleotides are TGCAGCGTTGGGACAGGGGGCGACGAGCAGTACTTC.

Written as DNA, the CDR3 is TGTGCCAGCAGTTACTCCGGCTCTGGGGCCAACGTCCTGACTTTC. Encoded protein: CASSYSGSGANVLTF. V and J are TRBV6-5 and TRBJ2-6; D is unclear. Trimming took off 0 bases at V and 0 bases at J, with 3 bases between the two ends. Germline lookup yields CDR1 MNHEY and CDR2 SVGAGI. CDR3 length: 15 residues.

The chain is built from TRBV27 and TRBJ1-2; a possible D gene is TRBD1 (6 bases). CDR1 and CDR2 from the germline V gene are MNHEY and SMNVEV (reference sequence). The CDR3 covers 14 residues. The V end was cut by 5 bases, the J end by 6 bases, with 16 bases between. The CDR3 bases are TGTGCCAGCAGTCCCTCGGGGGGGCCCAATGGCTACACCTTC. Translated: CASSPSGGPNGYTF.

J is TRBJ2-1 and V is TRBV27; D is unclear. V was clipped by 6 bases and J by 7 bases, with 10 bases between them. Germline V lookup: CDR1 MNHEY, CDR2 SMNVEV (reference sequence). The CDR3 loop spans 12 amino acids. In DNA form, the CDR3 reads TGTGCCAGCAGGGTCTTTATAAATGAGCAGTTCTTC. It translates to CASRVFINEQFF.

The rearrangement uses TRBV27 and TRBJ2-5, with 11 bases fitting TRBD2. Germline V gene lookup returns CDR1 MNHEY and CDR2 SMNVEV (reference sequence). V was clipped by 3 bases and J by 5 bases; unmatched bases: 8. The CDR3 has 16 amino acids. The CDR3 sequence is CASSFVAGGPWETQYF. The CDR3 region has the DNA TGTGCCAGCAGTTTTGTAGCGGGAGGGCCCTGGGAGACCCAGTACTTC.

This chain connects TRBV7-8 to TRBJ2-1; the match to TRBD1 covers 8 bases. V shed 1 base, J shed 4 bases, and the junction held 3 bases outside the gene matches. Germline V CDR1 and CDR2: SGHVS, FQNEAQ. The CDR3 extends over 15 amino acids. The CDR3 reads CASSLETGAYNEQFF. Here the CDR3 DNA reads TGTGCCAGCAGCTTAGAGACAGGGGCGTACAATGAGCAGTTCTTC.

V usage is TRBV4-1 and J usage is TRBJ2-2; tentative D call: TRBD2 (6 bases). The CDR3 length is 14 residues. The V and J ends lost 4 bases and 1 base respectively, with 7 bases between them. Germline CDR1 reads MGHRA; CDR2 reads YSYEKL. In DNA form, the CDR3 reads TGCGCCAGCAGCCCCGGGAGGAACACCGGGGAGCTGTTTTTT. It specifies CASSPGRNTGELFF.

This chain links TRBV6-5 with TRBJ2-7; 11 bases line up with TRBD2. The CDR3 sequence is 15 residues long. J gave up 0 bases and V 5 bases, and 3 bases lay outside the gene matches. The germline V gene encodes CDR1 MNHEY and CDR2 SVGAGI. The CDR3 loop reads CASSLTSGSSYEQYF. CDR3 sequence (DNA): TGTGCCAGCAGTCTAACTAGCGGGAGCTCCTACGAGCAGTACTTC.

This clone appeared a single time. V usage is TRBV29-1 and J usage is TRBJ1-1; D ambiguous. CDR1 and CDR2 (germline): SQVTM, ANQGSEA. Between the trimmed V and J ends, which lost 0 bases and 3 bases, there was a span of 14 bases. The CDR3 has 15 amino acids. The CDR3 is CSVEDILRVDTEAFF. The DNA of the CDR3 is TGCAGCGTTGAAGATATCCTAAGAGTCGACACTGAAGCTTTCTTT.

This clone was observed a few times. The V call is TRBV29-1, the J call TRBJ2-1; tentative D call: TRBD2 (6 bases). CDR3 length: 10 residues. Trimming stripped 4 bases from V and 9 bases from J, with 7 bases between. The germline gives CDR1 SQVTM, CDR2 ANQGSEA. This CDR3 reads CSVGGVEQFF. CDR3 nucleotides: TGCAGCGTTGGGGGGGTTGAGCAGTTCTTC.

CDR3 protein: CASSLQTGRLAGVGQYF. CDR3 sequence (DNA): TGTGCCAGCAGCTTACAGACGGGTCGTCTAGCGGGAGTAGGGCAGTACTTC. The chain uses TRBV7-9 and TRBJ2-7; 10 bases map to TRBD2. The CDR3 runs to 17 residues. Germline V gene lookup returns CDR1 SEHNR and CDR2 FQNEAQ (reference sequence). After removal of 2 bases from V and 9 bases from J, the junction contained 16 bases not matched to a gene.

The chain couples TRBV27 to TRBJ2-1; 7 nucleotides match TRBD1. This CDR3 contains 14 residues. CDR1 and CDR2 from the germline V gene are MNHEY and SMNVEV (reference sequence). V was pared by 2 bases and J by 3 bases, with 1 base of the junction left unmatched. This chain's CDR3 is CASSLGTDYNEQFF. CDR3 DNA sequence: TGTGCCAGCAGTTTAGGGACAGACTACAATGAGCAGTTCTTC.

The chain is built from TRBV1 and TRBJ2-5; the D call in the table, TRBD2, was not verified against the DNA. TRBV1 is flagged as a pseudogene. This CDR3 spans 13 amino acids. The CDR3 here is CTSSHRLKETQYF. The CDR3 bases are TGCACCAGCAGCCATCGACTTAAAGAGACCCAGTACTTC.

In this sample, this clone turned up a few times. The chain is built from TRBV7-9 and TRBJ2-7, with D maybe TRBD2 (6 bases). The CDR3 loop spans 12 amino acids. With 5 bases removed from V and 6 bases from J, the gap between germline ends came to 11 bases. The V gene's germline CDR1 is SEHNR and CDR2 FQNEAQ (reference sequence). The chain's CDR3 is CASSDLGGEQYF. CDR3 DNA sequence: TGTGCCAGCAGCGATCTGGGGGGCGAGCAGTACTTC.

The gene calls are TRBV5-6 and TRBJ2-3; 7 nucleotides agree with TRBD1. The CDR3 loop spans 15 amino acids. The germline CDR1 and CDR2 sequences are SGHDT and YYEEEE. J gave up 0 bases and V 5 bases, and 6 bases lay outside the gene matches. CDR3 nucleotide sequence: TGTGCCAGCAGGCATGACAGGGAAAGCACAGATACGCAGTATTTT. It translates to CASRHDRESTDTQYF.

The V and J genes are TRBV7-8 and TRBJ1-1; perhaps TRBD1 as D (6 bases). The germline V gene has CDR1 SGHVS and CDR2 FQNEAQ. CDR3 length equals 15 residues. Trimming took off 1 base at V and 3 bases at J, with 12 bases between the two ends. The CDR3 spells CASSLVAGADTEAFF. DNA for the CDR3: TGTGCCAGCAGCTTAGTCGCGGGGGCGGACACTGAAGCTTTCTTT. The full variable domain, its missing parts supplied by reference TRBV7-8 and TRBJ1-1, is GAGVSQSPRYKVAKRGQDVALRCDPISGHVSLFWYQQALGQGPEFLTYFQNEAQLDKSGLPSDRFFAERPEGSVSTLKIQRTQQEDSAVYLCASSLVAGADTEAFFGQGTRLTVV.

This clone was seen a handful of times. The chain employs TRBV14 and TRBJ1-2, with 7 bases that match TRBD1. The germline V gene has CDR1 SGHDN and CDR2 FVKESK. The CDR3 is 16 amino acids. Unmatched junction bases numbered 9, after V lost 4 bases and J lost 1 base. As DNA, the CDR3 is TGTGCCAGCAGCCGGACAGGATCTTCGATTAACTATGGCTACACCTTC. This sequence encodes CASSRTGSSINYGYTF.

This clone was picked up a small number of times. The V and J genes are TRBV2 and TRBJ1-2; 7 bases agree with TRBD1. Germline-derived CDR1 and CDR2 are SNHLY and FYNNEI. Trimming cost V 5 bases and J 1 base; bases outside gene matches: 7. The CDR3 extends over 15 amino acids. The CDR3 region is CASSWTGTHNYGYTF. The CDR3 nucleotides are TGTGCCAGCAGTTGGACAGGCACACATAACTATGGCTACACCTTC. Based on the CDR3 plus reference TRBV2 and TRBJ1-2, the full variable domain is EPEVTQTPSHQVTQMGQEVILRCVPISNHLYFYWYRQILGQKVEFLVSFYNNEISEKSEIFDDQFSVERPDGSNFTLKIRSTKLEDSAMYFCASSWTGTHNYGYTFGSGTRLTVV.

The chain links TRBV30 to TRBJ1-1; D remains unclear. This CDR3 is built from 12 residues. Trimming pared 4 bases from V and 1 base from J, leaving 7 bases between. Germline V gene data show CDR1 as GTSNPN and CDR2 as SVGIG (reference sequence). This CDR3 is CAWKYKNTEAFF. The CDR3 DNA follows: TGTGCCTGGAAATACAAGAACACTGAAGCTTTCTTT.